Following are 18 T cell receptor beta chains from one sample sequenced in a study of cytomegalovirus exposure and HLA in healthy donors. Sequencing was performed with immunoSEQ multiplex PCR; in TCRdb, only in-frame clones are kept and a portion is missing. The repertoire has 90,000 to 150,000 clones, over 75% of them found once; the top ten carry about 6.9%. Specimen: PBMCs. All receptors derive from a woman under 30 in good health and CMV-seropositive.

The chain couples TRBV10-3 to TRBJ1-2; possibly TRBD1 for D (6 bases). The V and J ends lost 8 bases and 3 bases respectively, with 10 bases between them. The CDR3 sequence is 12 residues long. Germline V gene sequence: CDR1 ENHRY, CDR2 SYGVKD. The DNA of the CDR3 is TGTGCCATCTCGGGGGGCGACTATGGCTACACCTTC. Amino acids: CAISGGDYGYTF.

V is TRBV9 and J is TRBJ2-2; 12 nucleotides line up with TRBD2. Germline V gene sequence: CDR1 SGDLS, CDR2 YYNGEE. Germline trimming cut 3 bases from V and 1 base from J; bases unmatched to any gene: 1. This CDR3 has 16 amino acids. This chain's CDR3 is CASSAGLAGNTGELFF. The CDR3 DNA reads as TGTGCCAGCAGCGCGGGACTAGCGGGGAACACCGGGGAGCTGTTTTTT.

The V and J genes are TRBV4-1 and TRBJ1-1; D unclear. V lost 1 base and J 1 base, leaving 7 bases between the germline ends. Germline lookup yields CDR1 MGHRA and CDR2 YSYEKL. The CDR3 has 14 residues. CDR3 sequence reads: CASSQVLGNTEAFF. The CDR3 DNA reads as TGCGCCAGCAGCCAAGTTCTCGGGAACACTGAAGCTTTCTTT.

This chain uses TRBV9 with TRBJ1-1; D is undetermined. The CDR3 covers 14 residues. The V end lost 3 bases, the J end lost 12 bases, and 21 bases lay between the germline ends. Germline V lookup: CDR1 SGDLS, CDR2 YYNGEE. This chain's CDR3 is CASSAPPGAGPTFF. CDR3 nucleotides: TGTGCCAGCAGCGCCCCCCCGGGAGCTGGCCCTACTTTCTTT.

This clone has only a few counts. V gene TRBV5-4 combines with J gene TRBJ2-1; D is unclear. This CDR3 region has 14 residues. With 2 bases removed from V and 9 bases from J, the gap between germline ends came to 15 bases. The V gene's germline CDR1 is SGHNT and CDR2 YYREEE (reference sequence). CDR3 nucleotides: TGTGCCAGCAGCTTAAGACTGATCGACCCTGAGCAGTTCTTC. This translates into CASSLRLIDPEQFF.

In its sample, this clone was seen once. The rearrangement joins TRBV9 to TRBJ2-1; a possible D gene is TRBD1 (6 bases). V dropped 4 bases and J dropped 8 bases, with 16 bases sitting between them. The CDR3 totals 14 residues. In germline, CDR1 is SGDLS, CDR2 YYNGEE. The CDR3 DNA is TGTGCCAGCAGCAGGGGGTCCCTTCATGATGAGCAGTTCTTC. Protein sequence: CASSRGSLHDEQFF.

A single count supports this clone. CDR3: CASSSGVYGYTF. The CDR3 DNA is TGTGCCAGCAGCTCCGGGGTCTATGGCTACACCTTC. The chain links TRBV7-9 to TRBJ1-2; D is ambiguous. V was shortened by 4 bases and J by 4 bases, with 7 bases between the two germline ends. This CDR3 contains 12 residues. Per germline, CDR1 SEHNR and CDR2 FQNEAQ (reference sequence).

V is TRBV30 and J is TRBJ1-5, with 8 bases lining up with TRBD1. The length of the CDR3 is 18 residues. After removal of 5 bases from V and 1 base from J, the junction contained 16 bases not matched to a gene. Germline V gene sequence: CDR1 GTSNPN, CDR2 SVGIG (reference sequence). This CDR3 is CAWSPGWGRGLSNQPQHF. The CDR3 DNA reads TGTGCCTGGTCACCCGGTTGGGGCAGGGGGCTGAGCAATCAGCCCCAGCATTTT. Variable domain in full (rest from reference TRBV30 and TRBJ1-5): SQTIHQWPATLVQPVGSPLSLECTVEGTSNPNLYWYRQAAGRGLQLLFYSVGIGQISSEVPQNLSASRPQDRQFILSSKKLLLSDSGFYLCAWSPGWGRGLSNQPQHFGDGTRLSIL.

The rearrangement uses TRBV5-1 and TRBJ1-2; unclear D gene. Trimming shortened V by 4 bases and J by 4 bases, and 14 bases separated the two germline ends. This CDR3 region has 14 residues. Germline-derived CDR1 and CDR2 are SGHRS and YFSETQ. This chain's CDR3 is CASSGSSGLYGYTF. CDR3 DNA sequence: TGCGCCAGCAGCGGGTCCTCGGGTCTCTATGGCTACACCTTC.

This clone has more than one count but fewer than ten. The genes are TRBV4-1 and TRBJ1-1, with a weak D call TRBD1 (6 bases). The CDR3 contains 16 residues. Germline lookup yields CDR1 MGHRA and CDR2 YSYEKL. Trimming pared 4 bases from V and 0 bases from J, leaving 15 bases between. CDR3 in amino acids: CASSPSGGGMNTEAFF. The DNA of the CDR3 is TGCGCCAGCAGCCCCTCGGGAGGGGGGATGAACACTGAAGCTTTCTTT.

The chain couples TRBV19 to TRBJ1-2; 7 bases align to TRBD1. J was trimmed by 0 bases and V by 6 bases; bases with no gene match: 7. Germline lookup yields CDR1 LNHDA and CDR2 SQIVND (reference sequence). The CDR3 has 15 residues. The CDR3: CASRQGGTSNYGYTF. CDR3 in DNA: TGTGCCAGTAGACAAGGGGGCACCTCTAACTATGGCTACACCTTC.

The chain joins TRBV4-2 to TRBJ2-1, with 7 bases matching TRBD2. The germline gives CDR1 LGHNA, CDR2 YNFKEQ. The V segment lost 0 bases and the J segment 2 bases; nucleotides outside the gene matches: 1. The CDR3 is 15 amino acids. This chain's CDR3 is CASSQEAGTYNEQFF. Here the CDR3 DNA reads TGTGCCAGCAGCCAAGAAGCGGGAACCTACAATGAGCAGTTCTTC.

J is TRBJ1-2 and V is TRBV6-6; D call uncertain. The CDR3 runs 12 residues. Between the trimmed V and J ends, which lost 6 bases and 4 bases, there was a span of 9 bases. Germline V gene sequence: CDR1 MNHNY, CDR2 SVGAGI (reference sequence). The CDR3 region has the DNA TGTGCCAGCAGCCCCATGTCCTATGGCTACACCTTC. Residues: CASSPMSYGYTF.

The chain joins TRBV25-1 to TRBJ1-2; the match to TRBD1 covers 9 bases. The CDR3 runs 15 residues. V was pared by 1 base and J by 8 bases, with 8 bases of the junction left unmatched. Germline V gene data show CDR1 as MGHDK and CDR2 as SYGVNS. The CDR3 bases are TGTGCCAGCAGTGAATTATGGACAGGGGCAAGCGGCTACACCTTC. Amino acid sequence: CASSELWTGASGYTF.

This clone was seen more than once but under ten times. The chain uses TRBV4-1 and TRBJ2-7, with 7 bases aligning to TRBD2. Germline lookup yields CDR1 MGHRA and CDR2 YSYEKL. This CDR3 contains 15 residues. V shed 2 bases, J shed 2 bases, and the junction held 6 bases outside the gene matches. CDR3: CASSQFEGTTYEQYF. CDR3 coding DNA: TGCGCCAGCAGCCAATTTGAAGGGACTACCTACGAGCAGTACTTC.

The CDR3 nucleotides are TGCGCCAGCAGCCAAGAGTTGGGCGGGGGAACCGATGAGCAGTTCTTC. Translated: CASSQELGGGTDEQFF. The chain combines TRBV4-1 with TRBJ2-1; TRBD2 agrees at 7 bases. V shed 0 bases, J shed 8 bases, and the junction held 10 bases outside the gene matches. The CDR3 spans 16 residues. CDR1 and CDR2 from the germline V gene are MGHRA and YSYEKL.

The count of this clone is one. The V gene is TRBV6-1, the J gene TRBJ1-4; D remains ambiguous. The CDR3 sequence is 13 residues long. CDR1 is MNHNS, CDR2 SASEGT, per germline. Trimming cost V 8 bases and J 6 bases, with 13 bases left between them. The DNA for the CDR3 is TGTGCCAGCGGCCCACGGGTGGATGAAAAACTGTTTTTT. Encoded protein: CASGPRVDEKLFF.

The chain is built from TRBV6-6 and TRBJ1-5; a possible D gene is TRBD1 (6 bases). V was clipped by 2 bases and J by 3 bases, with 8 bases between them. The germline gives CDR1 MNHNY, CDR2 SVGAGI (reference sequence). This CDR3 contains 14 residues. In DNA, the CDR3 is TGTGCCAGCAGTTACAAGGGGGACAATCAGCCCCAGCATTTT. It translates to CASSYKGDNQPQHF.